This T cell receptor beta chain was obtained from a study of post-analysis software for immune sequencing data. V shed 7 bases, J shed 2 bases, and the junction held 6 bases outside the gene matches. Germline lookup yields CDR1 MNHEY and CDR2 SVGEGT. The CDR3 covers 14 residues. Carried by the TCR beta cDNA libraries were unique molecular identifiers. Using its own MiXCR run on the PCR reads, TCRdb lists one record per CDR3 protein. The sample has roughly 800,000 distinct CDR3 sequences; roughly 50% are singletons. On this clonotype: Its target is not known.

Study results and limitations: The five TRBV segments detected at higher frequency in patients than in controls included TRBV5-6, TRBV5-1 and TRBV20-1.

Input material: blood. The sequence came from a girl aged 5-17 years with multiple sclerosis. V usage is TRBV6-2 or TRBV6-3 and J usage is TRBJ2-3, with 7 bases lining up with TRBD1. The CDR3, as DNA: TGTGCCAGCACCACGACAGGGTCCACAGATACGCAGTATTTT. Its protein is CASTTTGSTDTQYF.